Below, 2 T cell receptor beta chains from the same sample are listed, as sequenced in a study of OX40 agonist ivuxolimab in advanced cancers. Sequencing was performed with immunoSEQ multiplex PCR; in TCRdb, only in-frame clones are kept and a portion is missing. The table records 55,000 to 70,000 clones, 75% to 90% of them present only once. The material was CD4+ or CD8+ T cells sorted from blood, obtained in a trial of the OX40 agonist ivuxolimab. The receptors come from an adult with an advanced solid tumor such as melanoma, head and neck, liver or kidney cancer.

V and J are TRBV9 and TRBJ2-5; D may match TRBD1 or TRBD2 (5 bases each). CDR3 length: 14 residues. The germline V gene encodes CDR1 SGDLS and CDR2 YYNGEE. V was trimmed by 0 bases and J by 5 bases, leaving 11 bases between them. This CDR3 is CASSVGGAEETQYF. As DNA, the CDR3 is TGTGCCAGCAGCGTAGGAGGGGCGGAGGAGACCCAGTACTTC.

The CDR3 DNA is TGTGCCAGCAGAACTGTCGAGACCCAGTACTTC. Residues: CASRTVETQYF. This chain uses TRBV5-8 with TRBJ2-5; D unresolved. The CDR3 has 11 residues. CDR1 SGHTS and CDR2 YDEGEE come from the germline V gene. V was pared by 5 bases and J by 5 bases, with 7 bases between. Drawing the rest from reference TRBV5-8 and TRBJ2-5, the complete variable domain is EAGVTQSPTHLIKTRGQQATLRCSPISGHTSVYWYQQALGLGLQFLLWYDEGEERNRGNFPPRFSGRQFPNYSSELNVNALELEDSALYLCASRTVETQYFGPGTRLLVL.